This T cell receptor (beta chain) appears in the sequencing data of a study of blood T cell repertoires in COVID-19. At the level of the study: Both acute and convalescent COVID-19 samples were obtained from the United States, Italy and Spain. T cells, B-cell-depleted T cells, or PBMCs supplied cDNA or gDNA.

The CDR3 contains 13 residues. V was pared by 4 bases and J by 7 bases, with 3 bases of the junction left unmatched. Authors' processing steps: Nucleated cell counts were estimated from reference gene primer amplification. TCRdb's table, derived via immunoSEQ multiplex PCR, lists solely in-frame clones and lacks some. V and J calls and clone size come straight from that table; D and trimming were deduced from the DNA. The sample contains tens of thousands of clones, more than 65% of which appear only once. Sequencing used peripheral blood. This TCR came from a human donor in a cohort sampled during active COVID-19. The J gene is TRBJ1-4, the V gene TRBV12-3 or TRBV12-4; the match to TRBD1 covers 7 bases. The CDR3, as DNA: TGTGCCAGCAGTTGGGGACAGAGTGAAAAACTGTTTTTT. Amino acids: CASSWGQSEKLFF.